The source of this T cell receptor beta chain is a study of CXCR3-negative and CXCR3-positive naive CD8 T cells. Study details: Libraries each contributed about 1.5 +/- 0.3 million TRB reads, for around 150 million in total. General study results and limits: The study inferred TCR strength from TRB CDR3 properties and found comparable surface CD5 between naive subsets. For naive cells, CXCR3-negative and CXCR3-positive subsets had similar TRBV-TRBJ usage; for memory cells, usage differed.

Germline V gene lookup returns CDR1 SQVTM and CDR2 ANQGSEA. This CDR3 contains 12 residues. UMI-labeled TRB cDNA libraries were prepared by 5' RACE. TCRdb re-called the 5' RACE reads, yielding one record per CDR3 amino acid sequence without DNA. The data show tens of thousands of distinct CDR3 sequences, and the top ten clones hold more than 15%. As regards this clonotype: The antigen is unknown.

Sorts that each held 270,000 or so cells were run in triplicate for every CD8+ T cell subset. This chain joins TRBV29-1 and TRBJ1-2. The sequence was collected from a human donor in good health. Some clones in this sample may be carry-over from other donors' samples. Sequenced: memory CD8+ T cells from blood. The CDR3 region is CSVDSGYYGYTF.